Below are 8 T cell receptor beta chains sequenced from a single sample in a study of OX40 agonist ivuxolimab in advanced cancers. The assay was immunoSEQ multiplex PCR, and TCRdb's table has in-frame clones only and misses some. The sample includes under 50,000 clones, less than 85% of them seen just once. The starting material was CD4+ or CD8+ T cells sorted from blood, obtained in a trial of the OX40 agonist ivuxolimab. The receptors here all came from an adult with an advanced solid tumor such as melanoma, head and neck, liver or kidney cancer.

The sample holds a few counts of this clone. This chain connects TRBV19 to TRBJ2-6; D possibly matches TRBD1 or TRBD2 (5 bases each). Germline V lookup: CDR1 LNHDA, CDR2 SQIVND (reference sequence). The ends were cut back, 9 bases at V and 2 bases at J, with 14 bases in the middle. This CDR3 is built from 15 residues. The CDR3 coding sequence is TGTGCCAGCGGGGCCTTTTATACTGGGGCCAACGTCCTGACTTTC. The encoded protein is CASGAFYTGANVLTF.

This rearrangement joins TRBV18 to TRBJ2-1; TRBD2 aligns across 13 bases. The CDR3 covers 18 residues. CDR1 is KGHSH and CDR2 is LQKENI in the germline V gene. The V and J ends lost 4 bases and 7 bases, in that order; junction bases with no gene match: 13. The CDR3 DNA reads TGTGCCAGCTCACTGAACCGGTTCGGACTAGCGGGAGCAAATGAGCAGTTCTTC. This encodes CASSLNRFGLAGANEQFF.

This clone was seen a single time. This chain links TRBV7-6 with TRBJ2-1, with D perhaps matching TRBD2 (6 bases). The V gene lost 1 base and the J gene lost 2 bases, with 12 bases spanning the gap. This CDR3 region has 16 residues. Germline values: CDR1 SGHVS, CDR2 FNYEAQ. In nucleotides, the CDR3 is TGTGCCAGCAGCTTAGTACGGGGCGGGACCTACAATGAGCAGTTCTTC. Translated, it gives CASSLVRGGTYNEQFF.

The chain carries TRBV5-1 and TRBJ2-1; tentatively, D is TRBD1 (5 bases). Germline V gene sequence: CDR1 SGHRS, CDR2 YFSETQ. The ends were cut back, 2 bases at V and 1 base at J, with 7 bases in the middle. This CDR3 is built from 14 residues. Here the CDR3 reads CASSFQGSYNEQFF. DNA of the CDR3: TGCGCCAGCAGCTTCCAGGGATCCTACAATGAGCAGTTCTTC. Full variable domain (rest looked up from reference TRBV5-1 and TRBJ2-1): KAGVTQTPRYLIKTRGQQVTLSCSPISGHRSVSWYQQTPGQGLQFLFEYFSETQRNKGNFPGRFSGRQFSNSRSEMNVSTLELGDSALYLCASSFQGSYNEQFFGPGTRLTVL.

The chain is built from TRBV4-1 and TRBJ1-2; no clear D gene. From germline, CDR1 is MGHRA and CDR2 YSYEKL. The CDR3 sequence is 13 residues long. V lost 9 bases and J lost 3, with 14 bases in between. The CDR3 DNA reads as TGCGCCAGACCCCGGCGCAGCTACTATGGCTACACCTTC. This encodes CARPRRSYYGYTF.

The chain links TRBV9 to TRBJ1-3, with 7 bases that match TRBD1. Germline values: CDR1 SGDLS, CDR2 YYNGEE. V lost 3 bases to trimming and J lost 5 bases; unmatched junction nucleotides: 5. The CDR3 is made up of 14 amino acids. The DNA for the CDR3 is TGTGCCAGCAGCGAAGCAGGGGGAAGAAACACCATATATTTT. Amino acids: CASSEAGGRNTIYF.

The V gene is TRBV29-1, the J gene TRBJ1-1; D gene unclear. This CDR3 region has 13 residues. Germline loops: CDR1 SQVTM, CDR2 ANQGSEA. The V end lost 2 bases, the J end lost 0 bases, and 7 bases lay between the germline ends. CDR3 sequence reads: CSVETGMNTEAFF. CDR3 sequence (DNA): TGCAGCGTTGAAACGGGTATGAACACTGAAGCTTTCTTT.

The chain combines TRBV7-6 with TRBJ1-1, with 7 bases lining up with TRBD1. Unmatched junction bases numbered 10, after V lost 6 bases and J lost 0 bases. The CDR3 consists of 16 residues. In germline, CDR1 is SGHVS, CDR2 FNYEAQ. The DNA for the CDR3 is TGTGCCAGCAGTTCCGGGACAGAGACCCTGAACACTGAAGCTTTCTTT. Protein: CASSSGTETLNTEAFF.